The clone carrying this T cell receptor beta chain was seen only once. Its antigen is still unknown. This table comes from immunoSEQ multiplex PCR, and its TCRdb copy is limited to in-frame clones, with some not included. The sample has 100,000 to 120,000 clones, roughly 85% seen once; the top ten hold 3.2%. This sample is drawn from a study of T cell responses to AZD1222 COVID-19 vaccine. Study background: Pooled together were second doses at about 4 or about 12 weeks.

Regarding the study as a whole: The donor cohort was predominantly white British with a female majority, and clonal diversity may have been underestimated. No day 14 peak samples; only post-peak repertoires were characterized.

The sample was peripheral blood, taken on day 0 of AZD1222 vaccination. This TCR was recovered from an adult in good health.

The CDR3 region is CASSLQGMDETQYF. In DNA, the CDR3 is TGCGCCAGCAGCTTGCAGGGCATGGACGAGACCCAGTACTTC. V usage is TRBV5-1 and J usage is TRBJ2-5; a weak D match, TRBD1 (5 bases). Germline V gene data show CDR1 as SGHRS and CDR2 as YFSETQ. The CDR3 extends over 14 amino acids. V was pared by 1 base and J by 5 bases, with 12 bases between.